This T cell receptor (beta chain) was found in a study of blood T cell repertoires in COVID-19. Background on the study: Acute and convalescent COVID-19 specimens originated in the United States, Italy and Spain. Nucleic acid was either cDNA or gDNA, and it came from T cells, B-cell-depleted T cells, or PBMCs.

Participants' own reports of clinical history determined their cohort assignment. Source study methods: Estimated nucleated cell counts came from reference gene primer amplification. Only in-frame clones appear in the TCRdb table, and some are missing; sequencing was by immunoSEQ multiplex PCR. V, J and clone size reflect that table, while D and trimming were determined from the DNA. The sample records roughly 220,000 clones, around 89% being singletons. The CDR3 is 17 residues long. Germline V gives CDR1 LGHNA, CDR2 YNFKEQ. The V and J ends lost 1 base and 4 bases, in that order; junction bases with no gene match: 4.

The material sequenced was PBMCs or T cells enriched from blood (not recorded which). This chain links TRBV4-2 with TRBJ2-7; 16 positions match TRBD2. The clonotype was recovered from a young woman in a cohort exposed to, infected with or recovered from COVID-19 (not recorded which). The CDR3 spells CASSQAGLAGGRYEQYF. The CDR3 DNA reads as TGTGCCAGCAGCCAAGCGGGACTAGCGGGAGGGCGGTACGAGCAGTACTTC.